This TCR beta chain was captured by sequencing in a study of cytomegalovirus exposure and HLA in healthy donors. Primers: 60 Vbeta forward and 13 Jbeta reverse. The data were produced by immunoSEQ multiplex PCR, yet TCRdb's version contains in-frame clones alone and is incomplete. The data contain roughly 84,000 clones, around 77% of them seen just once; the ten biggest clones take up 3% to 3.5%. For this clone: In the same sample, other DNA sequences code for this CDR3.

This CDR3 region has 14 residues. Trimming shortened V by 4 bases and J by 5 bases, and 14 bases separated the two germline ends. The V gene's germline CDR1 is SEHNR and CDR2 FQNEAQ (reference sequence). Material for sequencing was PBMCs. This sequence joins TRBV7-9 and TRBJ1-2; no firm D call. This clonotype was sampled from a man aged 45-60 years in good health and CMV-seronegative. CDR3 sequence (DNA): TGTGCCAGCAGCTCAAGAGGAGGCGGGTATGGCTACACCTTC. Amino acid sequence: CASSSRGGGYGYTF.